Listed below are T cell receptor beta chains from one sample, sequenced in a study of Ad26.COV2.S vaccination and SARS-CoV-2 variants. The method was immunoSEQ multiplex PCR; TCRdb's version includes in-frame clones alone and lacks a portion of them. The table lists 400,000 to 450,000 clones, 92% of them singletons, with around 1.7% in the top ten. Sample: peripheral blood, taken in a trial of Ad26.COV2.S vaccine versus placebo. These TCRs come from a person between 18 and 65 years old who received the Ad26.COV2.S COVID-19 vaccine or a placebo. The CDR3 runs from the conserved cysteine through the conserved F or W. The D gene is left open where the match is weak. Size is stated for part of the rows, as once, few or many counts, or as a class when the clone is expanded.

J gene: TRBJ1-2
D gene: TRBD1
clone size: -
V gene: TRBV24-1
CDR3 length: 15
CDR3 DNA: TGTGCCACCAGTGACCCCGCAGGGGGCGCGAAGGGCTACACCTTC
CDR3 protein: CATSDPAGGAKGYTF

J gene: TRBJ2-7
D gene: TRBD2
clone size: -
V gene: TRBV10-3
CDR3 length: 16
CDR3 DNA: TGTGCCATCAGTGGGGGACTAGCGGCCTTATCCTACGAGCAGTACTTC
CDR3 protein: CAISGGLAALSYEQYF

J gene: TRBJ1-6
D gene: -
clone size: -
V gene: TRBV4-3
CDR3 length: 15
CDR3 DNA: TGCGCCAGCAGCCAAGAAGAGGGATGGAGTTCACCCCTCCACTTT
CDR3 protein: CASSQEEGWSSPLHF

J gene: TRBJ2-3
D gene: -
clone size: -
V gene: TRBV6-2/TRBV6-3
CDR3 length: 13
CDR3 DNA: TGTGCCAGCAGTTACCCTAGCACAGATACGCAGTATTTT
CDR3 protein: CASSYPSTDTQYF

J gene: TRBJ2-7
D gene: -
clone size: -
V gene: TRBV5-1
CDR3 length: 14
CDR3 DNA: TGCGCCAGCAGCTTGGGTGGGCTGACCTACGAGCAGTACTTC
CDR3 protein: CASSLGGLTYEQYF

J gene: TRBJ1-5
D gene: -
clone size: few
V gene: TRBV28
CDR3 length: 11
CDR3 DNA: TGTGCAGTTAAGGGTGATCAGCCCCAGCATTTT
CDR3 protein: CAVKGDQPQHF

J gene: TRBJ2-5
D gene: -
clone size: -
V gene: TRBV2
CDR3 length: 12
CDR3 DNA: TGTGCCAGCAGTGGACTAGTCGAGACCCAGTACTTC
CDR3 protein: CASSGLVETQYF

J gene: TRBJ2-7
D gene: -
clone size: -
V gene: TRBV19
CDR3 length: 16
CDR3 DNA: TGTGCCAGTAGTATCCACAGAGCCAGGGGTGCCTACGAGCAGTACTTC
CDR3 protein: CASSIHRARGAYEQYF

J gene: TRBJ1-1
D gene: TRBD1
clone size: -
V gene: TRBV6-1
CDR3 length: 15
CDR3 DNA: TGTGCCAGCAGTGATTTGCTGGTGACAGGGATTGAAGCTTTCTTT
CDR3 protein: CASSDLLVTGIEAFF

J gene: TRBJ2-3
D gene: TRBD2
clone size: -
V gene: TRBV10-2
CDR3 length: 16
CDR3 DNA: TGCGCCAGCAGTGAAGCTATCGTGCGGGGGGCAGATACGCAGTATTTT
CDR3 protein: CASSEAIVRGADTQYF

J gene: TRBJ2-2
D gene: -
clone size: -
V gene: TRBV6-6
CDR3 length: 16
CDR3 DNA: TGTGCCAGCAGCCCCCGGGACGGACCGAACACCGGGGAGCTGTTTTTT
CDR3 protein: CASSPRDGPNTGELFF

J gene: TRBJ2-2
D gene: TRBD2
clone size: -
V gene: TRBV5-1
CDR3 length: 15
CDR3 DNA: TGCGCCAGCAGCTTGGTGACTAGCAACACCGGGGAGCTGTTTTTT
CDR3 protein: CASSLVTSNTGELFF

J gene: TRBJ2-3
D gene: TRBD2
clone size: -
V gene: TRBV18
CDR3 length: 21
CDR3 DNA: TGTGCCAGCTCACCATTTTTGTCTAGCGGGGGAGAGAGCACTAGCACAGATACGCAGTATTTT
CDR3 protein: CASSPFLSSGGESTSTDTQYF

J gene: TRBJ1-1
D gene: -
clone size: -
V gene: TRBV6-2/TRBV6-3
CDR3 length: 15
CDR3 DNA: TGTGCCAGCAGTTTCCTGTGGGGGGCGAGGACTGAAGCTTTCTTT
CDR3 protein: CASSFLWGARTEAFF

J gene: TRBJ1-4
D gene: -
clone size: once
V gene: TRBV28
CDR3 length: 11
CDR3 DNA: TGTGCCAGCAGCCCGGCAGAGGAACTGTTTTTT
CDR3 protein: CASSPAEELFF

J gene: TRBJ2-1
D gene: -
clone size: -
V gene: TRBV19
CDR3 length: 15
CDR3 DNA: TGTGCCAGTAGTATATGGGGAGTCTCCTACAATGAGCAGTTCTTC
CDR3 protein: CASSIWGVSYNEQFF

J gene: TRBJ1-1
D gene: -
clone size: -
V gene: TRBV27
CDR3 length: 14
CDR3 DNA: TGTGCCAGCAGTCACGGGGGGATGAACACTGAAGCTTTCTTT
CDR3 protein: CASSHGGMNTEAFF

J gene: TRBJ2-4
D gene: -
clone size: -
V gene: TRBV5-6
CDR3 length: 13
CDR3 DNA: TGTGCCAGCAGACCGCTAGCCAAAAACATTCAGTACTTC
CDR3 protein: CASRPLAKNIQYF

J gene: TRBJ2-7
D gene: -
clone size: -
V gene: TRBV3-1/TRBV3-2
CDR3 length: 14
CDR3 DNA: TGTGCCAGCAGCCCCGGGGACCACTCCTACGAGCAGTACTTC
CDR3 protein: CASSPGDHSYEQYF

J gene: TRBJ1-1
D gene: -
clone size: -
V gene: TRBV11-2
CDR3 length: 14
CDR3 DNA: TGTGCCAGCAGCTTAGTTGCGGGGAACACTGAAGCTTTCTTT
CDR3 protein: CASSLVAGNTEAFF

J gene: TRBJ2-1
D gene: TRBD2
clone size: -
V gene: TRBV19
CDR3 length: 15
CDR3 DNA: TGTGCCAGTAGTCGGACTAGCGGGGGACTCAATGAGCAGTTCTTC
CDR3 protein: CASSRTSGGLNEQFF

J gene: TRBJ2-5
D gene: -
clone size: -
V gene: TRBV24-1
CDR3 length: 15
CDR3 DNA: TGTGCCACCAGTGATTTGGGCCAGGGAAGGGAGACCCAGTACTTC
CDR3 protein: CATSDLGQGRETQYF

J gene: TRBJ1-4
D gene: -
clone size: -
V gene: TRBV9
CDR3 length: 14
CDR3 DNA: TGTGCCAGCAGCGTAGGATCACCGGCGGAAAAACTGTTTTTT
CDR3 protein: CASSVGSPAEKLFF

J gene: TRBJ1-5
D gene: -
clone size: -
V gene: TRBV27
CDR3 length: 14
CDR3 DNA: TGTGCCAGCAGTTCAGGGTCTAGCAATCAGCCCCAGCATTTT
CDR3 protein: CASSSGSSNQPQHF

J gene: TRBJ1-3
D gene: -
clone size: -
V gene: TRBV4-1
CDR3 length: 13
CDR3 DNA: TGCGCCAGCAGCCAAGGTACGGGTAACACCATATATTTT
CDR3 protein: CASSQGTGNTIYF

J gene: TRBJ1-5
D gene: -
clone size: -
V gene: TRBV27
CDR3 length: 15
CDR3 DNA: TGTGCCAGCAGTTTAGGTTCAGGGGCCAATCAGCCCCAGCATTTT
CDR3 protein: CASSLGSGANQPQHF

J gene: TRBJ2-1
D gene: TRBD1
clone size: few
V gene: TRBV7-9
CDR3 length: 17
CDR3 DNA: TGTGCCAGCAGCCTCACCTCAGGGGGCCCGTTTTACAATGAGCAGTTCTTC
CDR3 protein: CASSLTSGGPFYNEQFF

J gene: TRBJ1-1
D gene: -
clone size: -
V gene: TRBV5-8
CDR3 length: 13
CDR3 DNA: TGTGCCAGCAGCTTACGGGGAAGCACTGAAGCTTTCTTT
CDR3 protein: CASSLRGSTEAFF